Listed below are T cell receptor beta chains from one sample, sequenced in a study of OX40 agonist ivuxolimab in advanced cancers. Sequenced by immunoSEQ multiplex PCR; TCRdb stores in-frame clones only, minus some. The sample has over 55,000 clones, about 79% seen once. Sequenced material: CD4+ or CD8+ T cells sorted from blood, taken in a trial of the OX40 agonist ivuxolimab. The receptors were sampled from an adult with an advanced solid tumor such as melanoma, head and neck, liver or kidney cancer. CDR3s leave out the opening cysteine and the closing phenylalanine or tryptophan. Rows may omit the clone size; those that give it use once, few, many or a size class.

>TRBV5-8|NA|TRBJ1-5
ASLLKPTGPKH
>TRBV30|NA|TRBJ1-4
AWREGAIGFEKLF
>TRBV10-3|NA|TRBJ2-1
AISNLQGGQF
>TRBV6-1|NA|TRBJ1-2
ASSEEQGV
>TRBV5-1|NA|TRBJ2-7
ASSLVGGPEFEQY
>TRBV7-8|once|TRBJ2-4
ASSLRRDLAKNIQY
>TRBV27|NA|TRBJ1-1
ASRQHGANTEAF
>TRBV29-1|NA|TRBJ2-1
SVETYRDNEQF
>TRBV10-2|NA|TRBJ2-7
ASSEPGLGEQY
>TRBV5-4|NA|TRBJ2-7
ASSFLFEQY
>TRBV6-5|NA|TRBJ1-3
ASSTGVYGNTIY
>TRBV12-5|NA|TRBJ2-5
ASGPGSFETQY
>TRBV5-1|NA|TRBJ1-2
ASSLAAGSFYGYT
>TRBV18|NA|TRBJ2-7
ASSTGAQTYEQY
>TRBV28|many|TRBJ2-7
ASSRQLRQGTYEQY
>TRBV10-1|NA|TRBJ2-3
ASTPGDTQY
>TRBV5-1|NA|TRBJ1-3
ASSFGQGAITSGNTIY
>TRBV7-6|NA|TRBJ2-7
ASSPLTNSYEQY
>TRBV29-1|NA|TRBJ1-2
SVVVSAYGYT
>TRBV5-4|NA|TRBJ1-2
ASSLGSPTSNYGYT